This T cell receptor (beta chain) originates from a study of radiation and T cells in renal cell carcinoma. Trimming removed 3 bases from V and 5 bases from J; junction bases left unmatched: 10. Germline V gene sequence: CDR1 MNHNS, CDR2 SASEGT. CDR3 size: 16 residues. Indicated time point: blood 2 weeks post-SBRT. Specified treatment: 15 Gy SBRT to primary tumor, nephrectomy 4 weeks later. General observations from the study: No pretreatment tumor biopsies were available for baseline clonotypes.

Libraries were prepared by immunoSEQ multiplex PCR; TCRdb keeps only in-frame clonotypes and omits some of them. The table includes 100,000 to 150,000 clones, 88% detected once. Of note for this clone: As yet, its antigen is unknown.

The TCR sequence derives from a woman in her 70s with renal cell carcinoma. Material: blood, obtained from a patient whose treatment included radiotherapy and nephrectomy. The rearrangement uses TRBV6-1 and TRBJ1-1; 9 nucleotides match TRBD1. CDR3 nucleotides: TGTGCCAGCAGTGATCCGTTAGTACAGGGGGCAACTGAAGCTTTCTTT. It translates to CASSDPLVQGATEAFF.